This TCR beta chain was captured by sequencing in a study of blood T cell repertoires in COVID-19. Study at large: Both acute and convalescent COVID-19 samples were obtained from the United States, Italy and Spain.

CDR1 and CDR2 from the germline V gene are SGHTA and FQGNSA. The V end lost 3 bases, the J end lost 4 bases, and 12 bases lay between the germline ends. The length of the CDR3 is 15 residues. Authors' analysis steps: Estimation of nucleated cell counts was performed using reference gene primer amplification. Using immunoSEQ multiplex PCR, the repertoire was profiled, and TCRdb retains in-frame clones only, with some absent. V and J calls and clone size are copied from that table; D and trimming were computed from the DNA. Among 350,000 to 450,000 clones listed, more than 80% were seen once. The chain uses TRBV7-2 and TRBJ1-4; D is possibly TRBD1 (6 bases). The sample consisted of peripheral blood. This clonotype originated in a man aged 40-49 years with acute or convalescent COVID-19. This CDR3 reads CASSFYGRGNEKLFF. As DNA, the CDR3 is TGTGCCAGCAGCTTTTATGGCAGGGGTAATGAAAAACTGTTTTTT. Using reference TRBV7-2 and TRBJ1-4 for the parts outside the CDR3, the full variable domain is GAGVSQSPSNKVTEKGKDVELRCDPISGHTALYWYRQSLGQGLEFLIYFQGNSAPDKSGLPSDRFSAERTGGSVSTLTIQRTQQEDSAVYLCASSFYGRGNEKLFFGSGTQLSVL.